These 21 T cell receptor beta chains share one sample of origin, sequenced in a study of glioma-infiltrating T cells. The iRepertoire nested amplicon-rescue multiplex PCR amplified TCR alpha and beta CDR3s from RNA. MiXCR, applied by TCRdb to the multiplex PCR reads, yields one record per CDR3 protein. The table lists roughly 100,000 distinct CDR3 sequences, 35% to 45% of them singletons. Sequencing used glioma tissue, nonneoplastic brain tissue, or PBMCs (not recorded which). Receptors were obtained from a human donor with low-grade glioma or glioblastoma, undergoing nonglioma brain surgery, or in good health (not recorded which).

In this sample, this clonotype turned up many times. The chain couples TRBV24-1 to TRBJ2-1; D is unresolved. The germline V and J ends were trimmed by 1 base and 12 bases, with 6 bases remaining between them. The germline gives CDR1 KGHDR, CDR2 SFDVKD. The CDR3 length is 11 residues. CDR3 sequence reads: CATSDFTGQFF. CDR3 bases: TGTGCCACCAGTGATTTTACGGGGCAGTTCTTC.

This clonotype came up many times. This chain links TRBV28 with TRBJ2-1; perhaps TRBD1 as D (6 bases). Trimming removed 7 bases from V and 7 bases from J, with 23 bases in between. CDR1 MDHEN and CDR2 SYDVKM come from the germline V gene. The CDR3 totals 16 residues. The CDR3 DNA follows: TGTGCCAGCAAGACTCAAGGAGGACAGTCCCGAAATGAGCAGTTCTTC. Translation gives CASKTQGGQSRNEQFF.

The genes are TRBV6-6 and TRBJ2-3, with TRBD2 identical over 11 bases. Losses at the gene ends were 7 bases for V and 11 bases for J; bases not matched to a gene: 14. The CDR3 spans 15 residues. Germline CDR1 reads MNHNY; CDR2 reads SVGAGI (reference sequence). The CDR3: CASIFASGGTKEQYF. CDR3 bases: TGTGCCAGCATTTTCGCTAGCGGGGGGACCAAAGAGCAGTATTTT.

Many counts were recorded for this clonotype. The chain recombines TRBV20-1 with TRBJ2-3, with D possibly TRBD2 on 5 matching bases. Per germline, CDR1 DFQATT and CDR2 SNEGSKA (reference sequence). The CDR3 spans 12 residues. The V end was cut by 6 bases, the J end by 1 base, with 8 bases between. The CDR3 region has the DNA TGCAGTGCAAACGGGGGCACAGATACGCAGTATTTT. Translation: CSANGGTDTQYF.

This clonotype was recorded many times. This chain uses TRBV4-1 with TRBJ2-3; D uncertain. CDR1 and CDR2 (germline): MGHRA, YSYEKL. There are 14 residues in the CDR3. Trimming left V 0 bases short and J 2 bases short, with 6 bases between. Here the CDR3 reads CASSQDLSTDTQYF. CDR3 sequence (DNA): TGCGCCAGCAGCCAAGATCTATCCACAGATACGCAGTATTTT.

This clonotype showed up many times. The chain has TRBV12-3 or TRBV12-4 and TRBJ1-1; D ambiguous. This CDR3 contains 13 residues. V gave up 7 bases and J gave up 1 base, with 10 bases separating them. CDR3 nucleotide sequence: TGTGCCAGCACACTCCAGGCGAACACTGAAGCTTTCTTT. This translates into CASTLQANTEAFF.

This clonotype was recorded at least ten times. The V call is TRBV19, the J call TRBJ2-1; D is unclear. Germline V gene lookup returns CDR1 LNHDA and CDR2 SQIVND (reference sequence). V lost 3 bases and J 5 bases, leaving 8 bases between the germline ends. The CDR3 has 13 residues. In DNA form, the CDR3 reads TGTGCCAGTAGTATTTTAGTAGACAATGAGCAGTTCTTC. Protein product: CASSILVDNEQFF.

This clonotype was seen ten or more times. The chain is built from TRBV6-6 and TRBJ2-7; 8 positions agree with TRBD1. The ends lost 0 bases at V and 4 bases at J; junction bases unmatched: 5. This CDR3 comprises 15 residues. CDR1 is MNHNY, CDR2 SVGAGI, per germline (reference sequence). This chain's CDR3 is CASSYSGQGYYEQYF. DNA of the CDR3: TGTGCCAGCAGTTACTCCGGACAGGGATATTACGAGCAGTACTTC.

This clonotype was recorded at least ten times. The rearrangement links TRBV19 to TRBJ1-2; D uncertain. CDR3 length: 12 residues. The ends were cut back, 5 bases at V and 7 bases at J, with 11 bases in the middle. Germline V CDR1 and CDR2: LNHDA, SQIVND (reference sequence). The CDR3 reads CASSLRDIGYTF. CDR3 coding DNA: TGTGCCAGTAGTCTGCGCGATATTGGCTACACCTTC. The entire variable domain, with the rest obtained from reference TRBV19 and TRBJ1-2, is as follows: DGGITQSPKYLFRKEGQNVTLSCEQNLNHDAMYWYRQDPGQGLRLIYYSQIVNDFQKGDIAEGYSVSREKKESFPLTVTSAQKNPTAFYLCASSLRDIGYTFGSGTRLTVV.

This clonotype was seen many times. The V gene is TRBV7-9, the J gene TRBJ2-5; 8 bases agree with TRBD1. V gave up 5 bases and J gave up 13 bases; unmatched junction bases: 6. The CDR3 runs to 11 residues. CDR1 is SEHNR, CDR2 FQNEAQ, per germline (reference sequence). CDR3: CASSPGQATYF. The CDR3 DNA reads as TGTGCCAGCAGCCCGGGACAGGCGACGTACTTC.

The chain joins TRBV6-2 or TRBV6-3 to TRBJ2-7; D is unresolved. V lost 5 bases and J 2 bases, leaving 16 bases between the germline ends. Germline CDR1 and CDR2: MNHEY and SVGEGT. There are 15 residues in the CDR3. CDR3 coding DNA: TGTGCCAGCAGTGCTAGAGTAAGGCTACCCTACGAGCAGTACTTC. Protein: CASSARVRLPYEQYF.

This clonotype was seen a few times. A much larger clone lies one base from this, so it may be a read error. The V and J genes are TRBV27 and TRBJ1-1; D is unresolved. This CDR3 has 13 residues. The germline V gene encodes CDR1 MNHEY and CDR2 SMNVEV (reference sequence). V lost 6 bases and J 5 bases, leaving 13 bases between the germline ends. CDR3 in amino acids: CASRPVGLTEAFF. CDR3 DNA sequence: TGTGCCAGCAGGCCGGTGGGGTTAACTGAAGCTTTCTTT.

This clonotype was observed many times. The chain recombines TRBV11-3 with TRBJ2-1, with TRBD2 matching over 9 bases. The CDR3 extends over 16 amino acids. The germline gives CDR1 SGHNT, CDR2 YENEEA. With 0 bases clipped from V and 4 bases from J, the junction kept 4 bases outside the gene matches. The DNA for the CDR3 is TGTGCCAGCAGCTTAGATCCTAGCGGGATTTACAATGAGCAGTTCTTC. It is translated as CASSLDPSGIYNEQFF.

As to this clonotype: This sequence may be a read error, since a much larger clone differs from it by one base. The gene calls are TRBV5-1 and TRBJ2-7; TRBD1 matches 7 bases. The length of the CDR3 is 15 residues. Germline CDR1 is SGHRS and CDR2 is YFSETQ. This chain's CDR3 is CASSLQGGESYEKYF. CDR3 bases: TGCGCCAGCAGCTTGCAAGGGGGCGAATCCTACGAGAAGTACTTC.

This clonotype was detected many times. This chain uses TRBV7-3 with TRBJ2-1; unclear D gene. The germline V gene encodes CDR1 SGHTA and CDR2 FQGTGA. Trimming left V 5 bases short and J 14 bases short, with 19 bases between. CDR3 length: 13 amino acids. The CDR3 spells CASSPSPRAAEFF. CDR3 DNA sequence: TGTGCCAGCAGCCCCTCCCCCCGTGCCGCCGAGTTCTTC. Complete variable domain (other parts from reference TRBV7-3 and TRBJ2-1): GAGVSQTPSNKVTEKGKYVELRCDPISGHTALYWYRQSLGQGPEFLIYFQGTGAADDSGLPNDRFFAVRPEGSVSTLKIQRTERGDSAVYLCASSPSPRAAEFFGPGTRLTVL.

To note about this clonotype: As the CDR3 is not closed by the conserved phenylalanine or tryptophan, this likely results from a read error. Because the CDR3's place on the DNA is in doubt, the DNA is left out and the CDR3 is given as listed by TCRdb. This chain joins TRBV28 and TRBJ2-5; the table gives TRBD1 as D, unverified against the DNA. Including both end residues, the CDR3 is 14 amino acids long. CDR1 and CDR2 (germline): MDHEN, SYDVKM. CDR3 residues: CESSGDREGETQDG.

The chain has TRBV7-9 and TRBJ2-5, with TRBD1 matching 8 bases. The germline gives CDR1 SEHNR, CDR2 FQNEAQ (reference sequence). Unmatched junction bases numbered 6, after V lost 5 bases and J lost 1 base. The CDR3 contains 15 residues. The CDR3 coding sequence is TGTGCCAGCAGCGCCATTGACAGGGGCCAAGAGACCCAGTACTTC. Its protein is CASSAIDRGQETQYF.

The chain has TRBV20-1 and TRBJ2-7; perhaps TRBD2 as D (5 bases). The germline gives CDR1 DFQATT, CDR2 SNEGSKA (reference sequence). The CDR3 spans 15 residues. Deletions cut 3 bases from V and 3 bases from J, with 18 bases between. CDR3 in amino acids: CSASPMRTGSYEQYF. For the CDR3, the DNA is TGCAGTGCTAGCCCTATGCGGACTGGAAGCTACGAGCAGTACTTC.

V gene TRBV2 combines with J gene TRBJ2-1; D not resolved. Germline V lookup: CDR1 SNHLY, CDR2 FYNNEI. Trimming removed 6 bases from V and 1 base from J, with 13 bases in between. There are 15 residues in the CDR3. CDR3 DNA: TGTGCCAGCAGCGCCGATGGTACATCCTACAATGAGCAGTTCTTC. Encoded protein: CASSADGTSYNEQFF.

As for this clonotype: The conserved closing phenylalanine or tryptophan is absent in this CDR3, likely reflecting a read error. The limits of the CDR3 on the DNA are not certain, so only TCRdb's listed CDR3 is given. This sequence joins TRBV20-1 and TRBJ2-2. The length of the CDR3 is 12 amino acids, counting both ends. Germline assignment: CDR1 DFQATT and CDR2 SNEGSKA (reference sequence). The CDR3 sequence: CSASDVSGELFS.

This clonotype was picked up a small number of times. The chain recombines TRBV30 with TRBJ2-1; D gene unclear. The CDR3 is 14 amino acids. V dropped 2 bases and J dropped 6 bases, with 14 bases sitting between them. Per the germline V gene, CDR1 is GTSNPN and CDR2 is SVGIG (reference sequence). CDR3 bases: TGTGCCTGGAGTCATTTTGGGTTTCTCAATGAGCAGTTCTTC. It yields the protein CAWSHFGFLNEQFF.